Below, 16 T cell receptor beta chains from the same sample are listed, as sequenced in a study of blood T cell repertoires in COVID-19. Sequencing used immunoSEQ multiplex PCR; TCRdb keeps in-frame clones, though not all of them. The data contain 190,000 or so clones, about three quarters of them singletons. Sequencing was performed on peripheral blood. All receptors derive from a woman older than 75 with COVID-19, enrolled during active disease.

This chain links TRBV5-1 with TRBJ2-3; D is unclear. V lost 0 bases, J lost 2 bases, and 7 bases lay in between. The CDR3 extends over 14 amino acids. Per the germline V gene, CDR1 is SGHRS and CDR2 is YFSETQ. Written as DNA, the CDR3 is TGCGCCAGCAGCTTGGGGCACCTCACAGATACGCAGTATTTT. This translates into CASSLGHLTDTQYF.

The gene calls are TRBV2 and TRBJ1-2; a weak D match, TRBD1 (5 bases). The CDR3 runs 12 residues. Germline V lookup: CDR1 SNHLY, CDR2 FYNNEI. The germline V and J ends were trimmed by 4 bases and 9 bases, with 12 bases remaining between them. CDR3 amino acids: CASSGGGARYTF. CDR3 coding DNA: TGTGCCAGCAGTGGCGGAGGGGCTCGCTACACCTTC.

The CDR3 protein is CASRGGVRGYTF. The CDR3 DNA reads TGTGCCAGCAGAGGAGGTGTGAGGGGCTACACCTTC. The J gene is TRBJ1-2, the V gene TRBV6-5, with D unclear. The CDR3 spans 12 residues. The V end was cut by 6 bases, the J end by 8 bases, with 13 bases between. Germline V gene lookup returns CDR1 MNHEY and CDR2 SVGAGI.

The chain uses TRBV6-7 and TRBJ1-1, with D perhaps TRBD1 (5 bases). TRBV6-7 is marked as an open reading frame, function uncertain. The CDR3 sequence is 16 residues long. The V and J ends lost 3 bases and 1 base respectively, with 15 bases between them. The CDR3 region is CASSYTLDSRNTEAFF. As DNA, the CDR3 is TGTGCCAGCAGTTATACGCTTGACAGCCGGAACACTGAAGCTTTCTTT.

The genes are TRBV21-1 and TRBJ1-4; TRBD1, the table's D call, lacks a check against the DNA. TRBV21-1 is termed a pseudogene. The CDR3 contains 21 residues. CDR3 sequence (DNA): TGTGCCAGCAGCCAAAAGTGTTACAGGGGACGCCTCGAAACAACTAATGAAAAACTGTTTTTT. Translation gives CASSQKCYRGRLETTNEKLFF.

J is TRBJ2-1 and V is TRBV5-1, with 7 positions matching TRBD2. The CDR3 has 15 amino acids. CDR1 and CDR2 (germline): SGHRS, YFSETQ. The V gene end was trimmed by 7 bases and the J gene end by 5 bases; junction bases not matched to a gene: 12. The CDR3 DNA follows: TGCGCCAGCCGCCGATGGCGGGAGCCAAACAATGAGCAGTTCTTC. Residues: CASRRWREPNNEQFF.

The chain combines TRBV9 with TRBJ2-3, with TRBD2 matching over 9 bases. Germline V CDR1 and CDR2: SGDLS, YYNGEE. Trimming cost V 0 bases and J 7 bases; bases outside gene matches: 9. CDR3 length: 16 residues. The CDR3 spells CASSVATAGGQNTQYF. In DNA, the CDR3 is TGTGCCAGCAGCGTAGCTACGGCGGGGGGGCAAAATACGCAGTATTTT.

The chain carries TRBV9 and TRBJ2-5; 8 nucleotides agree with TRBD2. The CDR3 is made up of 16 amino acids. Germline lookup yields CDR1 SGDLS and CDR2 YYNGEE. J was trimmed by 4 bases and V by 2 bases; bases with no gene match: 10. The CDR3 loop is CASSVESGTSGETQYF. CDR3 DNA sequence: TGTGCCAGCAGCGTTGAATCCGGGACTAGTGGAGAGACCCAGTACTTC.

The rearrangement links TRBV28 to TRBJ1-5; TRBD1 is a possible D gene (6 bases). This CDR3 region has 13 residues. The ends were cut back, 7 bases at V and 3 bases at J, with 10 bases in the middle. Germline assignment: CDR1 MDHEN and CDR2 SYDVKM. The CDR3 loop reads CASNTGYNQPQHF. In nucleotides, the CDR3 is TGTGCCAGCAATACAGGGTACAATCAGCCCCAGCATTTT.

V gene TRBV3-1 (or the pseudogene TRBV3-2) combines with J gene TRBJ2-7, with 9 bases aligning to TRBD2. This CDR3 has 17 residues. Per the germline V gene, CDR1 is LGHDT and CDR2 is YNNKEL (reference sequence). V shed 0 bases and J 4 bases; nucleotides not matched to a gene: 10. CDR3 sequence (DNA): TGTGCCAGCAGCCAAGATCGGAGTGGCGGGAGGGCGTACGAGCAGTACTTC. Translating gives CASSQDRSGGRAYEQYF.

This rearrangement joins TRBV6-5 to TRBJ2-7; D remains ambiguous. With 5 bases removed from V and 2 bases from J, the gap between germline ends came to 13 bases. The CDR3 runs to 14 residues. Germline V lookup: CDR1 MNHEY, CDR2 SVGAGI. The CDR3 here is CASSRHGSTYEQYF. The CDR3 DNA reads TGTGCCAGCAGTAGGCACGGGTCCACCTACGAGCAGTACTTC.

This clone has more than one count but fewer than ten. V usage is TRBV6-5 and J usage is TRBJ2-1, with 11 nucleotides matching TRBD2. In germline, CDR1 is MNHEY, CDR2 SVGAGI. The CDR3 runs 14 residues. J gave up 8 bases and V 6 bases, and 6 bases lay outside the gene matches. CDR3 coding DNA: TGTGCCAGCAGAGTAGCGGGAGGGGTCGATGAGCAGTTCTTC. Translated, it gives CASRVAGGVDEQFF.

The V and J genes are TRBV28 and TRBJ1-4, with unresolved D. Germline V gives CDR1 MDHEN, CDR2 SYDVKM. This CDR3 region has 12 residues. With 6 bases removed from V and 8 bases from J, the gap between germline ends came to 10 bases. CDR3 protein: CASSPAREKLFF. The CDR3 DNA sequence: TGTGCCAGCAGCCCAGCGCGAGAAAAACTGTTTTTT.

The chain links TRBV30 to TRBJ2-3; D is perhaps TRBD2 (5 bases). The V gene's germline CDR1 is GTSNPN and CDR2 SVGIG (reference sequence). V was shortened by 0 bases and J by 2 bases, with 36 bases between the two germline ends. This CDR3 has 23 amino acids. The CDR3 nucleotides are TGTGCCTGGAGTGTACTCACAAGTGATACGACCCTCTCAAGCGGCTATATCACAGATACGCAGTATTTT. It yields the protein CAWSVLTSDTTLSSGYITDTQYF.

This clone was observed a single time. The chain links TRBV28 to TRBJ2-7; D may be TRBD2 (5 bases). Trimming took off 3 bases at V and 3 bases at J, with 15 bases between the two ends. This CDR3 has 15 amino acids. Germline CDR1 and CDR2: MDHEN and SYDVKM. This chain's CDR3 is CASSLGGQPYYEQYF. The CDR3 nucleotides are TGTGCCAGCAGTTTGGGCGGGCAACCTTACTACGAGCAGTACTTC.

The CDR3 here is CASSDQPGTAQHF. CDR3 nucleotides: TGTGCCAGCAGTGATCAGCCCGGGACAGCCCAGCATTTT. The chain couples TRBV6-1 to TRBJ1-5, with 7 bases aligning to TRBD1. Germline V CDR1 and CDR2: MNHNS, SASEGT. Trimming cost V 3 bases and J 11 bases; bases outside gene matches: 7. CDR3 length equals 13 residues.